This entry lists 18 T cell receptor beta chains sequenced from one sample in a study of cytomegalovirus exposure and HLA in healthy donors. With 60 Vbeta and 13 Jbeta primers, the PCR was carried out. Measured with immunoSEQ multiplex PCR; TCRdb has only the in-frame clones, and not every one. The repertoire consists of some 200,000 clones, with around four fifths occurring once and the leading ten covering about 0.78%. Specimen: PBMCs. These TCRs come from a woman in her late teens or twenties in good health and CMV-seronegative.

The rearrangement uses TRBV12-5 and TRBJ2-1, with D maybe TRBD2 (6 bases). CDR1 is LGHNT, CDR2 FRNRAP, per germline. The CDR3 extends over 17 amino acids. Trimming stripped 0 bases from V and 5 bases from J, with 17 bases between. CDR3 sequence: CASGLVPIRWRDNEQFF. The CDR3, as DNA: TGTGCTAGTGGTTTGGTACCTATCCGATGGAGGGACAATGAGCAGTTCTTC.

CDR3 amino acids: CATSRAGVEQYF. In DNA form, the CDR3 reads TGTGCCACCAGCAGAGCCGGGGTCGAGCAGTACTTC. V and J are TRBV15 and TRBJ2-7; D perhaps matches TRBD2 (5 bases). Germline values: CDR1 LNHNV, CDR2 YYDKDF (reference sequence). The CDR3 extends over 12 amino acids. Trimming removed 1 base from V and 6 bases from J, with 7 bases in between.

This rearrangement joins TRBV2 to TRBJ2-1; 7 bases match TRBD1. CDR1 and CDR2 (germline): SNHLY, FYNNEI. The CDR3 consists of 12 residues. With 5 bases clipped from V and 8 bases from J, the junction kept 3 bases outside the gene matches. CDR3 sequence: CASSYTGDEQFF. In DNA, the CDR3 is TGTGCCAGCAGTTATACAGGGGATGAGCAGTTCTTC. The full variable domain, rest sourced from reference TRBV2 and TRBJ2-1, is EPEVTQTPSHQVTQMGQEVILRCVPISNHLYFYWYRQILGQKVEFLVSFYNNEISEKSEIFDDQFSVERPDGSNFTLKIRSTKLEDSAMYFCASSYTGDEQFFGPGTRLTVL.

This clone was seen a few times. This chain uses TRBV7-9 with TRBJ1-4, with 12 bases matching TRBD1. CDR1 is SEHNR, CDR2 FQNEAQ, per germline (reference sequence). This CDR3 region has 14 residues. V lost 5 bases to trimming and J lost 8 bases; unmatched junction nucleotides: 3. This CDR3 is CASSRDRGPEKLFF. The CDR3 DNA sequence: TGTGCCAGCAGCAGGGACAGGGGGCCAGAAAAACTGTTTTTT.

This clone was detected only a few times. This chain uses TRBV5-1 with TRBJ2-4; no reliable D call. The germline gives CDR1 SGHRS, CDR2 YFSETQ. CDR3 length: 14 residues. Trimming pared 1 base from V and 0 bases from J, leaving 5 bases between. The CDR3 nucleotides are TGCGCCAGCAGCTTGCCGGGAGCCAAAAACATTCAGTACTTC. The encoded protein is CASSLPGAKNIQYF. The entire variable domain, with the rest obtained from reference TRBV5-1 and TRBJ2-4, is as follows: KAGVTQTPRYLIKTRGQQVTLSCSPISGHRSVSWYQQTPGQGLQFLFEYFSETQRNKGNFPGRFSGRQFSNSRSEMNVSTLELGDSALYLCASSLPGAKNIQYFGAGTRLSVL.

The chain uses TRBV29-1 and TRBJ1-1, with a weak D call TRBD1 (5 bases). V gave up 4 bases and J gave up 4 bases, with 13 bases separating them. This CDR3 is 13 amino acids long. The germline CDR1 and CDR2 sequences are SQVTM and ANQGSEA. CDR3 nucleotides: TGCAGCGTTGCACGGGGGGACGGCACTGAAGCTTTCTTT. Protein: CSVARGDGTEAFF.

This chain connects TRBV6-6 to TRBJ1-1, with TRBD1 matching over 8 bases. CDR1 and CDR2 from the germline V gene are MNHNY and SVGAGI (reference sequence). This CDR3 has 15 residues. Unmatched junction bases numbered 11, after V lost 6 bases and J lost 5 bases. In DNA, the CDR3 is TGTGCCAGCAGCCGAGAAGACAGGGGTAGTACTGAAGCTTTCTTT. Its translation is CASSREDRGSTEAFF.

This chain uses TRBV28 with TRBJ2-2; 7 bases map to TRBD2. Germline V gene sequence: CDR1 MDHEN, CDR2 SYDVKM. CDR3 size: 16 residues. With 1 base clipped from V and 0 bases from J, the junction kept 2 bases outside the gene matches. CDR3 amino acids: CASSLSGRSNTGELFF. The CDR3 nucleotides are TGTGCCAGCAGTTTATCCGGGAGGTCGAACACCGGGGAGCTGTTTTTT.

DNA of the CDR3: TGTGCCAGCTTCTCCGTCGGGAATGAGCAGTTCTTC. Protein sequence: CASFSVGNEQFF. The chain combines TRBV7-9 with TRBJ2-1, with unresolved D. There are 12 residues in the CDR3. The V end lost 8 bases, the J end lost 7 bases, and 12 bases lay between the germline ends. Per the germline V gene, CDR1 is SEHNR and CDR2 is FQNEAQ (reference sequence).

The V call is TRBV18, the J call TRBJ2-5, with D perhaps TRBD2 (5 bases). Germline V gene lookup returns CDR1 KGHSH and CDR2 LQKENI. This CDR3 contains 14 residues. V gave up 3 bases and J gave up 2 bases, with 10 bases separating them. The CDR3 bases are TGTGCCAGCTCACCCGCGGGCCAGCAAGAGACCCAGTACTTC. Amino acid sequence: CASSPAGQQETQYF.

The rearrangement uses TRBV5-1 and TRBJ2-5; TRBD1 matches 11 bases. The CDR3 is made up of 16 amino acids. The germline V gene has CDR1 SGHRS and CDR2 YFSETQ. The V segment lost 3 bases and the J segment 2 bases; nucleotides outside the gene matches: 6. The CDR3 is CASSWRTGGEQETQYF. CDR3 bases: TGCGCCAGCAGCTGGCGGACAGGGGGCGAACAAGAGACCCAGTACTTC.

This chain joins TRBV27 and TRBJ2-2, with 7 bases fitting TRBD2. Germline V gives CDR1 MNHEY, CDR2 SMNVEV (reference sequence). V gave up 3 bases and J gave up 6 bases; unmatched junction bases: 10. The CDR3 covers 16 residues. The chain's CDR3 is CASSFNSGGRPGELFF. The CDR3 nucleotides read TGTGCCAGCAGTTTTAACTCGGGAGGAAGGCCCGGGGAGCTGTTTTTT.

The chain combines TRBV11-2 with TRBJ2-5; D perhaps matches TRBD2 (5 bases). V lost 2 bases to trimming and J lost 6 bases, with 10 bases between them. This CDR3 region has 13 residues. CDR1 and CDR2 from the germline V gene are SGHAT and FQNNGV. CDR3 bases: TGTGCCAGCAGCTTATCTAGCATGAAGACCCAGTACTTC. Translation: CASSLSSMKTQYF. The entire variable domain, with the rest obtained from reference TRBV11-2 and TRBJ2-5, is as follows: EAGVAQSPRYKIIEKRQSVAFWCNPISGHATLYWYQQILGQGPKLLIQFQNNGVVDDSQLPKDRFSAERLKGVDSTLKIQPAKLEDSAVYLCASSLSSMKTQYFGPGTRLLVL.

The V gene is TRBV7-3, the J gene TRBJ2-3; D may be TRBD2 (6 bases). CDR1 is SGHTA, CDR2 FQGTGA, per germline. The CDR3 is made up of 15 amino acids. V lost 5 bases to trimming and J lost 4 bases, with 16 bases between them. The CDR3 is CASSPELALADTQYF. The CDR3 DNA reads as TGTGCCAGCAGCCCAGAACTAGCTTTGGCAGATACGCAGTATTTT. Drawing the rest from reference TRBV7-3 and TRBJ2-3, the complete variable domain is GAGVSQTPSNKVTEKGKYVELRCDPISGHTALYWYRQSLGQGPEFLIYFQGTGAADDSGLPNDRFFAVRPEGSVSTLKIQRTERGDSAVYLCASSPELALADTQYFGPGTRLTVL.

The chain combines TRBV28 with TRBJ1-2, with 9 bases identical to TRBD1. The CDR3 consists of 14 residues. CDR1 is MDHEN and CDR2 is SYDVKM in the germline V gene. The trim removed 5 bases at V and 7 bases at J, leaving 8 bases unmatched. In DNA form, the CDR3 reads TGTGCCAGCAGTGCTACGACAGGGGGAAGTGGCTACACCTTC. Protein: CASSATTGGSGYTF.

The V and J genes are TRBV7-3 and TRBJ2-6, with a weak D call TRBD2 (5 bases). The CDR3 loop spans 17 amino acids. The germline V gene has CDR1 SGHTA and CDR2 FQGTGA. V was clipped by 5 bases and J by 2 bases, with 16 bases between them. This chain's CDR3 is CASSPSLIGAGANVLTF. CDR3 nucleotides: TGTGCCAGCAGCCCCTCCTTAATCGGGGCTGGGGCCAACGTCCTGACTTTC.

The V gene is TRBV18, the J gene TRBJ2-5; TRBD1 matches at 9 bases. The CDR3 contains 17 residues. V dropped 0 bases and J dropped 0; count of bases not matched to a gene: 5. Germline CDR1 and CDR2: KGHSH and LQKENI. CDR3 DNA sequence: TGTGCCAGCTCACCACCCGACAGGGGGACCTACCAAGAGACCCAGTACTTC. Translating gives CASSPPDRGTYQETQYF.

In regard to this clone: Germline is not matched at one junction end, which may reflect a read error. The chain links TRBV7-9 to TRBJ2-7; D unclear. CDR3 length: 14 residues. The germline V gene encodes CDR1 SEHNR and CDR2 FQNEAQ (reference sequence). The CDR3 spells CSSSLVPLAYEQYF. The CDR3 DNA follows: TGTTCCAGCAGCTTAGTTCCGCTAGCCTACGAGCAGTACTTC.